This TCR beta chain originates from a study of cytomegalovirus exposure and HLA in healthy donors. Use of 60 Vbeta and 13 Jbeta primers characterized the PCR. The repertoire was sequenced with immunoSEQ multiplex PCR; TCRdb's copy has only in-frame clones and lacks some. Here the sample table reports 150,000 to 200,000 clones. This CDR3 has 14 amino acids. V lost 6 bases to trimming and J lost 3 bases, with 14 bases between them. Germline lookup yields CDR1 MNHEY and CDR2 SVGAGI. The chain couples TRBV6-5 to TRBJ2-5; the D gene is possibly TRBD2 (6 bases). The receptor comes from a woman in her fifties or sixties in good health and CMV-seronegative. Sequencing was carried out using PBMCs. The chain's CDR3 is CASRRLASEETQYF. CDR3 nucleotide sequence: TGTGCCAGCAGACGCCTAGCGTCAGAAGAGACCCAGTACTTC.